This T cell receptor beta chain is drawn from a study of control samples from healthy donors and cancer patients. This clone turned up a few times. The CDR3 has 15 amino acids. The V end lost 2 bases, the J end lost 2 bases, and 10 bases lay between the germline ends. From germline, CDR1 is SGHAT and CDR2 FQNNGV. Clones were read by immunoSEQ multiplex PCR, and TCRdb kept only the in-frame ones, dropping some. This table holds 74,000 or so clones, about 91% found once. Sequencing input: blood. The chain employs TRBV11-2 and TRBJ1-5, with D tentatively TRBD1 (6 bases). This TCR was sampled from a man aged 45-65 years in good health. Here the CDR3 reads CASSLRAGGNQPQHF. CDR3 in DNA: TGTGCCAGCAGCTTAAGGGCAGGGGGCAATCAGCCCCAGCATTTT.